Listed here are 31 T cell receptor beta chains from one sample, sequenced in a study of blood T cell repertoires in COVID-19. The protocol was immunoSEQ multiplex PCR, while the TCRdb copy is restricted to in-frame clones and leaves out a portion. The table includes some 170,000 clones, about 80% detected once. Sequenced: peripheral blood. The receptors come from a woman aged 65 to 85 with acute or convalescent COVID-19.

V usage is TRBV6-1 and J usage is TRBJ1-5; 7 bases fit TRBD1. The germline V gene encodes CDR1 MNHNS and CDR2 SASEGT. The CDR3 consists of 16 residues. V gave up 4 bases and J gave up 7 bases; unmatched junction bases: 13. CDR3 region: CASSATPGGTEQPQHF. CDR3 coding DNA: TGTGCCAGCAGTGCCACACCAGGCGGGACAGAACAGCCCCAGCATTTT.

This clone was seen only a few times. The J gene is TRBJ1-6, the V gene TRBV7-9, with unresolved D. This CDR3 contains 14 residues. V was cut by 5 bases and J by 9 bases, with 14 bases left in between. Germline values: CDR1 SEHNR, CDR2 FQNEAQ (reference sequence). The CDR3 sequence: CASSLNPPISPLHF. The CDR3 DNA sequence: TGTGCCAGCAGCCTAAACCCTCCCATTTCACCCCTCCACTTT.

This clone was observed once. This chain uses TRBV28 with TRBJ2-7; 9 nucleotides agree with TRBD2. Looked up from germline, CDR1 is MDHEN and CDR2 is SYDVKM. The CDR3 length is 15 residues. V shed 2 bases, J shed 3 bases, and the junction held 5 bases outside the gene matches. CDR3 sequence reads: CASSLERGDLYEQYF. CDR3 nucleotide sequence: TGTGCCAGCAGTTTAGAGCGGGGGGACCTCTACGAGCAGTACTTC.

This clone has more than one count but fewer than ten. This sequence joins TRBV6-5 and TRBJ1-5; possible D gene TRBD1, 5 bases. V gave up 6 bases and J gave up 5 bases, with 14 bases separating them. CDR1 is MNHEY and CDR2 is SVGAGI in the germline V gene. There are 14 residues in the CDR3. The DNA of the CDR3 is TGTGCCAGCAGAAATCGGGGGGGAGATCAGCCCCAGCATTTT. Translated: CASRNRGGDQPQHF.

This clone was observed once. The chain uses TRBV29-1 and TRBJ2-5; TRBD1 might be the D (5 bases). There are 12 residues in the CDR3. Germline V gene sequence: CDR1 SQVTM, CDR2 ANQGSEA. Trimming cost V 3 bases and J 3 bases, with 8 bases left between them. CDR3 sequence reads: CSVEETEETQYF. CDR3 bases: TGCAGCGTTGAGGAGACAGAAGAGACCCAGTACTTC.

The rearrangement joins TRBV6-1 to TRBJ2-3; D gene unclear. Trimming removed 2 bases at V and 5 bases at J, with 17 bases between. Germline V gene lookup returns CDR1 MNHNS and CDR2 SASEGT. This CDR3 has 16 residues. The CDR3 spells CASSEHSPGLGDTQYF. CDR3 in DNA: TGTGCCAGCAGTGAACATAGCCCTGGTTTGGGAGATACGCAGTATTTT.

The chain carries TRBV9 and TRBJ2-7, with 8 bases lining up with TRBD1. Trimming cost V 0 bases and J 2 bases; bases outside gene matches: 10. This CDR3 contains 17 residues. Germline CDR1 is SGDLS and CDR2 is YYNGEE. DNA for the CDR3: TGTGCCAGCAGCGTAGGGTTCGTGGGACAGGCCACCTACGAGCAGTACTTC. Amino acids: CASSVGFVGQATYEQYF.

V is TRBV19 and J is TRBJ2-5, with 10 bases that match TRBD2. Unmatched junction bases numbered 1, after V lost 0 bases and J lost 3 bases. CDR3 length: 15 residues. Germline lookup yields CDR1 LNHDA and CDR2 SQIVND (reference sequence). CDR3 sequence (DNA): TGTGCCAGTAGTATAGATGGGACTAGCGAAGAGACCCAGTACTTC. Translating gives CASSIDGTSEETQYF.

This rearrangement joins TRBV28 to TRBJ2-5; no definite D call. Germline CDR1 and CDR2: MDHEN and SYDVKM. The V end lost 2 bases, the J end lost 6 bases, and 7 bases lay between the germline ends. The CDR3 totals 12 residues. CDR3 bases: TGTGCCAGCAGTTTAAATCAAAAGACCCAGTACTTC. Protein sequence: CASSLNQKTQYF.

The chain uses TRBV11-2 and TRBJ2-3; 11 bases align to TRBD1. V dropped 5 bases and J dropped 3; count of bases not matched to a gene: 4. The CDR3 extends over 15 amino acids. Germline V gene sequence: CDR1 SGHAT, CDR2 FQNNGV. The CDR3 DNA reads TGTGCCAGCAGCCCCGGGACAGGGGGAACAGATACGCAGTATTTT. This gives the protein CASSPGTGGTDTQYF. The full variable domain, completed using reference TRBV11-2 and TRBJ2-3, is EAGVAQSPRYKIIEKRQSVAFWCNPISGHATLYWYQQILGQGPKLLIQFQNNGVVDDSQLPKDRFSAERLKGVDSTLKIQPAKLEDSAVYLCASSPGTGGTDTQYFGPGTRLTVL.

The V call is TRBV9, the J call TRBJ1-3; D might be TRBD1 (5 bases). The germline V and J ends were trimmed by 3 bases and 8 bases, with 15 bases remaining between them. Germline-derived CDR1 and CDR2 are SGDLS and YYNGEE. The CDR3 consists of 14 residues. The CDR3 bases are TGTGCCAGCAGCGCCCAAGTCCTAGGGGACACCATATATTTT. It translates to CASSAQVLGDTIYF.

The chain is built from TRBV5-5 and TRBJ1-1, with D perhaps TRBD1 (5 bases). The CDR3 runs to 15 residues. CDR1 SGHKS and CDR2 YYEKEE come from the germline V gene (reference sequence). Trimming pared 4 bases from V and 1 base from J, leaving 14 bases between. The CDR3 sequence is CASSPYSGGNTEAFF. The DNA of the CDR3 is TGTGCCAGCAGCCCGTATTCCGGGGGGAACACTGAAGCTTTCTTT.

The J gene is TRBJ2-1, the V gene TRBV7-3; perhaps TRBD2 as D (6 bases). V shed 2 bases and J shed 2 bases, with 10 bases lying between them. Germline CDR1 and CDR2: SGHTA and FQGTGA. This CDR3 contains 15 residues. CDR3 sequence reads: CASSLLGGTYNEQFF. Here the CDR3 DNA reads TGTGCCAGCAGCTTACTTGGGGGGACCTACAATGAGCAGTTCTTC.

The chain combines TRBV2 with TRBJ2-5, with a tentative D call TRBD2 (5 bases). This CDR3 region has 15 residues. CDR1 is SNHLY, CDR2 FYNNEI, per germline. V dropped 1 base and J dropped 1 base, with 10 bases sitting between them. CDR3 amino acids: CASSEVGSPQETQYF. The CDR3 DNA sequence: TGTGCCAGCAGTGAAGTGGGGAGCCCCCAAGAGACCCAGTACTTC.

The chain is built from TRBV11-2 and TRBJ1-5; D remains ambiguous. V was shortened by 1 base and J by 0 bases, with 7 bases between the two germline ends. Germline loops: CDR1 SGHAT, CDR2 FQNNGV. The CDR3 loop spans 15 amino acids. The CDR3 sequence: CASSLVADSNQPQHF. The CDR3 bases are TGTGCCAGCAGCTTAGTGGCGGATAGCAATCAGCCCCAGCATTTT.

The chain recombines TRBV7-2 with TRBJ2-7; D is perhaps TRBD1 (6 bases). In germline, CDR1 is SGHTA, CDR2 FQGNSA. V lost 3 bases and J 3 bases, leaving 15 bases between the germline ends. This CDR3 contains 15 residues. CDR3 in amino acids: CASSLFPGAGYEQYF. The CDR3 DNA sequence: TGTGCCAGCAGCTTGTTCCCAGGGGCGGGCTACGAGCAGTACTTC.

The CDR3 nucleotides read TGTGCCAGTAGTGCCCGGACAGAGTCCTATGGCTACACCTTC. It yields the protein CASSARTESYGYTF. This chain uses TRBV19 with TRBJ1-2; a possible D gene is TRBD1 (6 bases). The ends were cut back, 5 bases at V and 4 bases at J, with 14 bases in the middle. Germline V CDR1 and CDR2: LNHDA, SQIVND (reference sequence). The CDR3 covers 14 residues.

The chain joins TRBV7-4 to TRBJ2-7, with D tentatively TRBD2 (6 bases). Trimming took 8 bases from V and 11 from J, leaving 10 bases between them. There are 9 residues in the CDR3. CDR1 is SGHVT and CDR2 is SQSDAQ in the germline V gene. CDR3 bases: TGTGCCAGCCCGCGGGGCAAGTACTTC. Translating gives CASPRGKYF.

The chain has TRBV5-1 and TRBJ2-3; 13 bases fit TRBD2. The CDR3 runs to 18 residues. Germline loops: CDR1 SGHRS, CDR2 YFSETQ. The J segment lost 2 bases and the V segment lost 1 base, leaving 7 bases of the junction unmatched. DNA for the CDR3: TGCGCCAGCAGCTTGCAACTAGCGGGAGGGCTAAACACAGATACGCAGTATTTT. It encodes CASSLQLAGGLNTDTQYF.

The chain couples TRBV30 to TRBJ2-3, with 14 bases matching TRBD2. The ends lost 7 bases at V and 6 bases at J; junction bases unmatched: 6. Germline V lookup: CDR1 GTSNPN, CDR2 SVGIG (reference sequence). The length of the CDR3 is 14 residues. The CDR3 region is CASRLAGGPDTQYF. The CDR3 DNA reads TGTGCCTCCCGACTAGCGGGAGGGCCGGATACGCAGTATTTT. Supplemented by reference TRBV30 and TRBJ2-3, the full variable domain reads SQTIHQWPATLVQPVGSPLSLECTVEGTSNPNLYWYRQAAGRGLQLLFYSVGIGQISSEVPQNLSASRPQDRQFILSSKKLLLSDSGFYLCASRLAGGPDTQYFGPGTRLTVL.

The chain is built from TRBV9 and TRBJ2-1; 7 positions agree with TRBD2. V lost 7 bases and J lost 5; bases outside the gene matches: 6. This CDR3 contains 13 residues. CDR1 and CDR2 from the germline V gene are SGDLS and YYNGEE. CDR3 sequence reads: CASSGLSDNEQFF. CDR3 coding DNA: TGTGCCAGCTCGGGACTAAGTGACAATGAGCAGTTCTTC.

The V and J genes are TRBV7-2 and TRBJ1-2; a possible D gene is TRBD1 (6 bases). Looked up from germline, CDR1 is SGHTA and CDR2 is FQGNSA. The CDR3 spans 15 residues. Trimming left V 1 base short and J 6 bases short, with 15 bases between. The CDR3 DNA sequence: TGTGCCAGCAGCTTAGATAGGACAGACGTCAATGGCTACACCTTC. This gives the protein CASSLDRTDVNGYTF. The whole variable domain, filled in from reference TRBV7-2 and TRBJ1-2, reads GAGVSQSPSNKVTEKGKDVELRCDPISGHTALYWYRQSLGQGLEFLIYFQGNSAPDKSGLPSDRFSAERTGGSVSTLTIQRTQQEDSAVYLCASSLDRTDVNGYTFGSGTRLTVV.

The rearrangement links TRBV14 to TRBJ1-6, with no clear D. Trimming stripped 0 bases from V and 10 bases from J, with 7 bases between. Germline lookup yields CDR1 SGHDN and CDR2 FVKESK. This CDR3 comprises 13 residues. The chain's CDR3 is CASSQEERSPLHF. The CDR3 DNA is TGTGCCAGCAGCCAAGAGGAGAGGTCACCCCTCCACTTT.

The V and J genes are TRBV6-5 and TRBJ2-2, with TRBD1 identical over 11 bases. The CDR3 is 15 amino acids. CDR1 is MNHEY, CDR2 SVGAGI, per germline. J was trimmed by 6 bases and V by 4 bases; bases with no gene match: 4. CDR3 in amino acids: CASSSRDRGSGELFF. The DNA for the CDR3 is TGTGCCAGCAGTTCCCGGGACAGGGGGTCCGGGGAGCTGTTTTTT.

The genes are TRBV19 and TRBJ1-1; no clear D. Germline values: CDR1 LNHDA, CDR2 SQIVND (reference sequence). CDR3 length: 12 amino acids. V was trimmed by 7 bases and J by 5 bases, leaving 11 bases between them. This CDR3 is CASNWASTEAFF. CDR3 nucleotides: TGTGCCAGTAATTGGGCGTCAACTGAAGCTTTCTTT.

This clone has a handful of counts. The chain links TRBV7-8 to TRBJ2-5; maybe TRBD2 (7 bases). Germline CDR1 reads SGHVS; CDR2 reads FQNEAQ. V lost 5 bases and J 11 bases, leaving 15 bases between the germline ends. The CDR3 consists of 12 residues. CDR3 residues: CASSQWGGPQYF. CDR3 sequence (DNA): TGTGCCAGCAGCCAATGGGGGGGCCCTCAGTACTTC.

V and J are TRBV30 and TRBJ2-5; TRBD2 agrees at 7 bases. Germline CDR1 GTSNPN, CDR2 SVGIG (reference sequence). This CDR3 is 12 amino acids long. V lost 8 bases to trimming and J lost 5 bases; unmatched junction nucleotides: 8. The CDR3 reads CARKEGGETQYF. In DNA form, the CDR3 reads TGTGCCCGGAAAGAGGGAGGGGAGACCCAGTACTTC.

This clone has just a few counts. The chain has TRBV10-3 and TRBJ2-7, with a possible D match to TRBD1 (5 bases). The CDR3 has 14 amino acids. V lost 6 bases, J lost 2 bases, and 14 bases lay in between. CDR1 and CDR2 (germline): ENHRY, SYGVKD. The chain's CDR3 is CAIRPTQETYEQYF. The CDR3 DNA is TGTGCCATCAGGCCGACACAGGAAACCTACGAGCAGTACTTC.

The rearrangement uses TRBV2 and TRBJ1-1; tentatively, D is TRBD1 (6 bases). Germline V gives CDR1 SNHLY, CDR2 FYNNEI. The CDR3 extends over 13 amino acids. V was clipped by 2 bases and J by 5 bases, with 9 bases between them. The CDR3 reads CASSERGWTEAFF. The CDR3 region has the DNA TGTGCCAGCAGTGAAAGGGGGTGGACTGAAGCTTTCTTT.

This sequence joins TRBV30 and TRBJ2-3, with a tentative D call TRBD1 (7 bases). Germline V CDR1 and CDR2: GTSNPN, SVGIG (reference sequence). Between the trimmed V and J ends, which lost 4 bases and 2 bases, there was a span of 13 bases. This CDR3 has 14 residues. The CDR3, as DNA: TGTGCCTGGAACGGGGGACAGCTCACAGATACGCAGTATTTT. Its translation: CAWNGGQLTDTQYF.

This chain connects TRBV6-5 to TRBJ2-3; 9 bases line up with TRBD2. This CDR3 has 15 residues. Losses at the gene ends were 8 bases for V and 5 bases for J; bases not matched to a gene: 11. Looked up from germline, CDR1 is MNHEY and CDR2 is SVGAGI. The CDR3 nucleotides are TGTGCCAGCGCTTTATCTAGCGGGGTGGTAGATACGCAGTATTTT. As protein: CASALSSGVVDTQYF.